This T cell receptor beta chain was identified in a study of cytotoxic CD8 clonotypes in ibrutinib-treated CLL. This clone has just one count. Trimming took 8 bases from V and 1 from J; bases not matched to a gene: 14. Germline-derived CDR1 and CDR2 are LNHDA and SQIVND (reference sequence). The CDR3 has 17 residues. Using immunoSEQ multiplex PCR, the repertoire was profiled, and TCRdb retains in-frame clones only, with some absent. The sample consists of 150,000 to 200,000 clones, 84% of them appearing once. The sequence came from a human donor with chronic lymphocytic leukemia. The chain joins TRBV19 to TRBJ1-5; 7 nucleotides align to TRBD1. Here the sequenced sample was PBMCs, taken after 24 months of ibrutinib treatment. The CDR3 DNA sequence: TGTGCCAGTTCCCCGCGGGGCAGGGGGAGGAGCAATCAGCCCCAGCATTTT. Its protein product is CASSPRGRGRSNQPQHF.